This T cell receptor (beta chain) was retrieved from a study of T cell repertoires in aging, cancer and after chemotherapy. In the study overall: Roughly 8.8 million TCR reads made up the full dataset.

Rearranged V-D-J TRB sequences were amplified with a mixed TRB-A/B primer pool. Using its own MiXCR run on the multiplex PCR reads, TCRdb lists one record per CDR3 protein. The sample shows about 11,000 distinct CDR3 sequences, approximately 46% of them seen only once. Germline V gene data show CDR1 as LNHDA and CDR2 as SQIVND (reference sequence). The ends were cut back, 6 bases at V and 0 bases at J, with 21 bases in the middle. This CDR3 region has 18 residues. Study results and limitations: Across the chemotherapy interval, each cancer cohort showed higher median generation probability, suggesting thymic rebound. In cancer patients, declining TCR diversity with age involved lost richness and lost evenness. Compared with age-matched healthy donors, untreated hematological or solid cancer patients showed higher blood TCR clonality.

This clonotype turned up a few times. Antigen unknown. The template was genomic DNA from peripheral blood, not RNA. The J gene is TRBJ1-5, the V gene TRBV19; D perhaps matches TRBD1 (6 bases). This receptor was taken from a human donor in good health. Sequenced: blood. The CDR3 nucleotides are TGTGCCAGTAGACTCGGGGTTAAAGGACAGTATAGCAATCAGCCCCAGCATTTT. Its translation: CASRLGVKGQYSNQPQHF.